The entry that follows covers one T cell receptor beta chain sequence. The data originate from a study of preoperative IRX-2 immunotherapy in early breast cancer. TCRdb's table, derived via immunoSEQ multiplex PCR, lists solely in-frame clones and lacks some. The sample holds a few thousand clones, under 80% seen once. Trimming removed 4 bases from V and 2 bases from J, with 6 bases in between. The CDR3 spans 12 residues. Germline V lookup: CDR1 SQVTM, CDR2 ANQGSEA. The sample's treatment: preoperative locoregional IRX-2 cytokine immunotherapy. Samples came from a phase Ib trial of preoperative locoregional IRX-2 cytokine immunotherapy.

The chain links TRBV29-1 to TRBJ1-5; D not resolved. This TCR came from a human donor with breast cancer. This specimen consisted of tumor tissue, obtained after IRX-2 immunotherapy. CDR3 nucleotides: TGCAGCGTTGGCCAGGGCAATCAGCCCCAGCATTTT. Translating it yields CSVGQGNQPQHF.